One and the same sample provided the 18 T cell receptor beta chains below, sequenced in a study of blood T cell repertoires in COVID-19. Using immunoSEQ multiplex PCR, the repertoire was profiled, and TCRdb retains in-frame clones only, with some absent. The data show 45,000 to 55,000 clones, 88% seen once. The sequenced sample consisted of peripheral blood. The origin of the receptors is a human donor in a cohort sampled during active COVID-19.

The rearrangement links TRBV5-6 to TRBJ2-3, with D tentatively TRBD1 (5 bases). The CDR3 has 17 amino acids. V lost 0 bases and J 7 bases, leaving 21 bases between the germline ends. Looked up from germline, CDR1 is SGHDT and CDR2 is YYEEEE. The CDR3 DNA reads TGTGCCAGCAGCTTGGATTTAGGGGTGGGTATATGGAATACGCAGTATTTT. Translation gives CASSLDLGVGIWNTQYF.

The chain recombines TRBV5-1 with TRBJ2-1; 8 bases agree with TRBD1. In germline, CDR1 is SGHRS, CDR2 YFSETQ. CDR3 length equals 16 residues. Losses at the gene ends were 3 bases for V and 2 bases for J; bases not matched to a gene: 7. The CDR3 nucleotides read TGCGCCAGCAGCTCCCAGGGGGCTGTGACCTACAATGAGCAGTTCTTC. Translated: CASSSQGAVTYNEQFF.

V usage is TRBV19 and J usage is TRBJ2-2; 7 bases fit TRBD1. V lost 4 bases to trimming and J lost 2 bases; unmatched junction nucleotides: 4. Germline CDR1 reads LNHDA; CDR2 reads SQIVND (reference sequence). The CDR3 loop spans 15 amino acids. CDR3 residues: CASSKGTDNTGELFF. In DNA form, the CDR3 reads TGTGCCAGTAGTAAGGGGACAGATAACACCGGGGAGCTGTTTTTT.

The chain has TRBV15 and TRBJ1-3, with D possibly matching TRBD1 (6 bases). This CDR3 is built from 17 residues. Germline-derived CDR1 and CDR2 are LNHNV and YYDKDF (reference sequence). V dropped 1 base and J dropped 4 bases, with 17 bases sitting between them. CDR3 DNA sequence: TGTGCCACCAGCAGAGCCACAGGGTTTAAGTCCGGAAACACCATATATTTT. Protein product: CATSRATGFKSGNTIYF. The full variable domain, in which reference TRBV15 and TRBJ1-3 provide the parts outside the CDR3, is DAMVIQNPRYQVTQFGKPVTLSCSQTLNHNVMYWYQQKSSQAPKLLFHYYDKDFNNEADTPDNFQSRRPNTSFCFLDIRSPGLGDTAMYLCATSRATGFKSGNTIYFGEGSWLTVV.

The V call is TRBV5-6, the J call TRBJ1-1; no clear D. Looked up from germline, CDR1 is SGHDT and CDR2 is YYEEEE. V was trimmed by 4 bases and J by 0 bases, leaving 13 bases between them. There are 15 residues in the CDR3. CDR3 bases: TGTGCCAGCAGCGGCCGAGGAGGGATGAACACTGAAGCTTTCTTT. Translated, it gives CASSGRGGMNTEAFF.

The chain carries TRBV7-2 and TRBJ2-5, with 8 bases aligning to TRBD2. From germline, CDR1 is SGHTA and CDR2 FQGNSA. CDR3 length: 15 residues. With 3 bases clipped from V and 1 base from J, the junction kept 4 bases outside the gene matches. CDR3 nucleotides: TGTGCCAGCAGCTTGAGTAGCGGGGTCCAAGAGACCCAGTACTTC. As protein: CASSLSSGVQETQYF.

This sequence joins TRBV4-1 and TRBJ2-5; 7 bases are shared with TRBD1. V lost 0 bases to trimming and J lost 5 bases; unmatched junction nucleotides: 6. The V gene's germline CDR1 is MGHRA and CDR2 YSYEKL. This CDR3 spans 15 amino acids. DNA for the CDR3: TGCGCCAGCAGCCAAGATGGGACAGTGGAGGAGACCCAGTACTTC. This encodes CASSQDGTVEETQYF.

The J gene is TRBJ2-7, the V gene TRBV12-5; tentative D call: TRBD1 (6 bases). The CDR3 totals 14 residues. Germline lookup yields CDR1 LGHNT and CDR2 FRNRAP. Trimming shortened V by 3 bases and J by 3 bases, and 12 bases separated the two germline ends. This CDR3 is CASGLGQNIYEQYF. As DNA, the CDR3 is TGTGCTAGTGGTTTAGGACAGAATATCTACGAGCAGTACTTC.

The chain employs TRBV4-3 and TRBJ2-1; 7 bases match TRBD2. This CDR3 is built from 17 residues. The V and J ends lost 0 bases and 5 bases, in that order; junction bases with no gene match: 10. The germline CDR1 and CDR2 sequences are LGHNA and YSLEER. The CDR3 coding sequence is TGCGCCAGCAGCCAAGAGAGGGCGGCAGCGGGGAACAATGAGCAGTTCTTC. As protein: CASSQERAAAGNNEQFF.

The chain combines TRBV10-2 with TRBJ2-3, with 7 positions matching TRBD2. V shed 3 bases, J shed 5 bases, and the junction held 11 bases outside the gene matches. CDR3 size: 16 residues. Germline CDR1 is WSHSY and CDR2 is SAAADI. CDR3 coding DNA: TGCGCCAGCAGTGATTGGTTGGCGGGAGCAAGAGATACGCAGTATTTT. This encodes CASSDWLAGARDTQYF.

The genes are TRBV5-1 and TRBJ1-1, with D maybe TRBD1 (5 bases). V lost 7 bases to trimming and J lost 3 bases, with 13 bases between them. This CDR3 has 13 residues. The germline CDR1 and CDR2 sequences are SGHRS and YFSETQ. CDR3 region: CASFLGVDTEAFF. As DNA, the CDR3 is TGCGCCAGCTTCTTAGGGGTCGACACTGAAGCTTTCTTT.

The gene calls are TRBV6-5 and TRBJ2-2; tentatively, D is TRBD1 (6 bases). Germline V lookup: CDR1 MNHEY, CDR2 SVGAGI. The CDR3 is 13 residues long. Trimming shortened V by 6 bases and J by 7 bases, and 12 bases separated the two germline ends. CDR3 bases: TGTGCCAGCAGGACTCGGACAGTCGGGGAGCTGTTTTTT. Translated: CASRTRTVGELFF.

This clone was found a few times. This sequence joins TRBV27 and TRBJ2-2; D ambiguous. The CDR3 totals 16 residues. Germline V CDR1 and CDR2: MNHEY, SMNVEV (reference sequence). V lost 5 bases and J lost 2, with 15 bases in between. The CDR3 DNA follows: TGTGCCAGCAGTCGAGGAGCCGGTCTAAACACCGGGGAGCTGTTTTTT. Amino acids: CASSRGAGLNTGELFF.

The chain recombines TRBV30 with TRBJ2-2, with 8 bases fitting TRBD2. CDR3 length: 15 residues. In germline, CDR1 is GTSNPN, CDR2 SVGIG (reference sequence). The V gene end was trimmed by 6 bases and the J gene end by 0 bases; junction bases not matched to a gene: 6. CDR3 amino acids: CACWGSGANTGELFF. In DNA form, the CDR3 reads TGTGCCTGTTGGGGTAGCGGGGCGAACACCGGGGAGCTGTTTTTT.

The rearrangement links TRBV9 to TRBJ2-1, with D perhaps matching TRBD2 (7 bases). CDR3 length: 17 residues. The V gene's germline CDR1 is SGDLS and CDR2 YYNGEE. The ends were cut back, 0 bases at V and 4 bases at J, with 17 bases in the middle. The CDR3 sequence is CASSVVPGGRGYNEQFF. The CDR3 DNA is TGTGCCAGCAGCGTAGTCCCCGGGGGGCGCGGGTACAATGAGCAGTTCTTC.

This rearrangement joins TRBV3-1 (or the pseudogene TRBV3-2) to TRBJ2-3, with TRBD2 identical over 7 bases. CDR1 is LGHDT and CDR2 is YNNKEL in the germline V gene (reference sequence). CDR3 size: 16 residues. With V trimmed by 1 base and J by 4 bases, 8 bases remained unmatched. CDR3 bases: TGTGCCAGCAGCCAAGTTGGCGGGAGAGGCTCAGATACGCAGTATTTT. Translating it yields CASSQVGGRGSDTQYF.

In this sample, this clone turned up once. In DNA form, the CDR3 reads TGTGCCAGCAGCCCGGGACAGCCAGGGCTTGGAAACATTCAGTACTTC. Translating gives CASSPGQPGLGNIQYF. The genes are TRBV7-2 and TRBJ2-4, with 7 bases fitting TRBD1. The germline gives CDR1 SGHTA, CDR2 FQGNSA. The CDR3 loop spans 16 amino acids. V dropped 5 bases and J dropped 6; count of bases not matched to a gene: 13.

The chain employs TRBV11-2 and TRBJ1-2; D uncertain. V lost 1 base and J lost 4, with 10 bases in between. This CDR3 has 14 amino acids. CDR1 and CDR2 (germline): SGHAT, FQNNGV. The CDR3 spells CASSLGGSVYGYTF. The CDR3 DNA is TGTGCCAGCAGCTTAGGAGGCTCTGTCTATGGCTACACCTTC.